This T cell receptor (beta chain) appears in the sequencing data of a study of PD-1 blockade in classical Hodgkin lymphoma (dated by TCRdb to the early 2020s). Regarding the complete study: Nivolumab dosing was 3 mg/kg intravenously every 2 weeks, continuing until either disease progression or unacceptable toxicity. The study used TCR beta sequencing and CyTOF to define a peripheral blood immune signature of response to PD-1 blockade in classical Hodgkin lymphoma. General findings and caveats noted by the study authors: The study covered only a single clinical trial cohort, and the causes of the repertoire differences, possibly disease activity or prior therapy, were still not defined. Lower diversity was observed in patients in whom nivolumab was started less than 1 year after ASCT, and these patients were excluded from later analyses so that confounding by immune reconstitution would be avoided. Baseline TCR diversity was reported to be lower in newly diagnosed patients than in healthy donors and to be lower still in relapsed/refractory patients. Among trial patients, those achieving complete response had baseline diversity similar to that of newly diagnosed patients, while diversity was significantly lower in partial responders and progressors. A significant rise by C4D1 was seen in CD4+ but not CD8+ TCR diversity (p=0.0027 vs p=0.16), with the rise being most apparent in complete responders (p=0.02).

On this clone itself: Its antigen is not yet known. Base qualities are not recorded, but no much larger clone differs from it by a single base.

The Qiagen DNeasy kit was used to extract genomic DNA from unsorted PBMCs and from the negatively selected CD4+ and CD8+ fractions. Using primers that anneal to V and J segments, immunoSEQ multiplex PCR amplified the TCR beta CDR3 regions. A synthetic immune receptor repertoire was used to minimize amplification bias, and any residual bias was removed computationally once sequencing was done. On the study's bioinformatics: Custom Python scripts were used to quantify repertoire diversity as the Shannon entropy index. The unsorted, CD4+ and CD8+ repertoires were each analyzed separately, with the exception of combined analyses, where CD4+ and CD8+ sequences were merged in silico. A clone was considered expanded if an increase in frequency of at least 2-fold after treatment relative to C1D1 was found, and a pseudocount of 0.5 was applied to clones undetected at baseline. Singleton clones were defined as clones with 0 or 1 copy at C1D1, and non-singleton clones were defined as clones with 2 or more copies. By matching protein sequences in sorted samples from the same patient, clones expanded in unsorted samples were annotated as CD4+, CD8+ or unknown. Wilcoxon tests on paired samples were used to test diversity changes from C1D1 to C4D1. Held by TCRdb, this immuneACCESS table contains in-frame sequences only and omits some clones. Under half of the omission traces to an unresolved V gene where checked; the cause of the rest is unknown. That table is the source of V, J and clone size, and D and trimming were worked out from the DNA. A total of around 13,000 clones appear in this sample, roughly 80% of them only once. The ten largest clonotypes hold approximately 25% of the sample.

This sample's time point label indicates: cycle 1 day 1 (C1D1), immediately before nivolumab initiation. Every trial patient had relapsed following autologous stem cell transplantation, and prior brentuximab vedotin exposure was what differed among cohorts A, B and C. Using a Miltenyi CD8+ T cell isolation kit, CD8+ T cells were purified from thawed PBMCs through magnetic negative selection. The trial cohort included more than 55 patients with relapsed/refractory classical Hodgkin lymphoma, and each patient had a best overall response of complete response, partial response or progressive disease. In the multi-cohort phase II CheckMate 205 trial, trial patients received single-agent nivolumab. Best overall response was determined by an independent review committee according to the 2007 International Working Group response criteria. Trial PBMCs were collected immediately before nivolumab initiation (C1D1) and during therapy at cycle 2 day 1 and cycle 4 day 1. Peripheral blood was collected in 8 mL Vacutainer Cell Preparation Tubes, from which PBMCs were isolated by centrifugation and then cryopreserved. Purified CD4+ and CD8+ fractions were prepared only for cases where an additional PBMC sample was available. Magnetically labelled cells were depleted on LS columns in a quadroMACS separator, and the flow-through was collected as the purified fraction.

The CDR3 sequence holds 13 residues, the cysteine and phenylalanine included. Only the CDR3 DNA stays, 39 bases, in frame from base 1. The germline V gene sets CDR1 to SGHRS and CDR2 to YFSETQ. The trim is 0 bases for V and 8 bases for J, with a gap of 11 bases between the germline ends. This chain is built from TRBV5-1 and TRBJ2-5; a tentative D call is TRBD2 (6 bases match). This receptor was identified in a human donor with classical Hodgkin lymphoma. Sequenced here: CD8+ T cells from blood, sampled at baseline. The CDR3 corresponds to CASSLAPSETQYF. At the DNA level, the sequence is TGCGCCAGCAGCTTGGCCCCTAGCGAAACCCAGTACTTC.